This TCR beta chain was obtained from a study of T cell responses to AZD1222 COVID-19 vaccine. Broader study findings: Spike-wide coverage was observed for vaccine-associated CD4 TCRs, with dominant responses at 160-218 and 743-854. Repertoire sampling was restricted to post-peak T cell response timepoints. Breadth and depth of Spike-specific TCRs rose after two AZD1222 doses. There were mostly white British donors and more females than males, and clonal diversity was possibly underestimated.

Concerning this clone itself: Its matching antigen is unknown.

The CDR3 is made up of 13 amino acids. The V gene lost 5 bases and the J gene lost 6 bases, with 12 bases spanning the gap. Germline V gene lookup returns CDR1 SGHTA and CDR2 FQGNSA. Sequencing was performed with immunoSEQ multiplex PCR; in TCRdb, only in-frame clones are kept and a portion is missing. The sample records around 130,000 clones, around 90% being singletons. This sequence joins TRBV7-2 and TRBJ2-3; no firm D call. The TCR sequence derives from an adult in good health. Sequencing used peripheral blood, obtained on day 0 of AZD1222 vaccination. CDR3 nucleotides: TGTGCCAGCAGCATTAGACGGCGGGATACGCAGTATTTT. This codes for CASSIRRRDTQYF.